Listed here are 2 T cell receptor beta chains from one sample, sequenced in a study of CD8+CD57+ T cells in acquired aplastic anemia. Patients sequenced had flow cytometry evidence of CD8+CD57+ cell expansion. Genomic DNA templated the TCR beta VDJ and CDR3 profiling. Using its own MiXCR run on the reads, TCRdb lists one record per CDR3 protein. Of nearly 60,000 distinct CDR3 sequences in the sample, 57% were seen once. Material: sorted CD4+, CD8+, or CD8+CD57+ T cells (not recorded which) from PBMCs. The source of these receptors is a human donor with aplastic anemia.

The genes are TRBV5-1 and TRBJ2-3; the match to TRBD2 covers 7 bases. Trimming removed 3 bases from V and 1 base from J; junction bases left unmatched: 11. Germline V CDR1 and CDR2: SGHRS, YFSETQ. There are 17 residues in the CDR3. In DNA form, the CDR3 reads TGCGCCAGCAGCTCCGGGATCGGGGGAGGGGGCACAGATACGCAGTATTTT. Residues: CASSSGIGGGGTDTQYF.

This clonotype occurred once. The gene calls are TRBV2 and TRBJ1-6; D not certain. Germline CDR1 reads SNHLY; CDR2 reads FYNNEI. This CDR3 is 11 amino acids long. With 4 bases removed from V and 15 bases from J, the gap between germline ends came to 10 bases. The CDR3 spells CASSGRLDLHF. DNA of the CDR3: TGTGCCAGCAGTGGTCGACTGGACCTCCACTTT.